What follows are 15 T cell receptor beta chains derived from one specimen sequenced in a study of control samples from healthy donors and cancer patients (dated by TCRdb to about 2020). Library preparation used the immunoSEQ multiplex PCR assay. The source is immuneACCESS, and TCRdb retained only in-frame sequences with V and J called. Part of the clones is not carried over; for the studies checked, unresolved V genes explain less than half of this, and the remainder is unexplained. The sample data list 100,000 to 150,000 clones, and roughly 90% of these were observed just once. Under 9% of the sample lies in the top ten. Sequenced material: PBMCs. These receptors all come from a man between 50 and 59 years old with head and neck cancer.

This chain joins TRBV18 and TRBJ1-1; D perhaps matches TRBD1 (6 bases). Germline CDR1 KGHSH, CDR2 LQKENI. V gave up 6 bases and J gave up 5 bases, with 7 bases separating them. The CDR3 contains 11 residues. The CDR3 here is CASSQGTEAFF. Here the CDR3 DNA reads TGTGCCAGCTCCCAGGGGACTGAAGCTTTCTTT.

The V call is TRBV6-2 or TRBV6-3, the J call TRBJ2-5; 9 bases are shared with TRBD1. Germline V CDR1 and CDR2: MNHEY, SVGEGT. J lost 4 bases, V lost 5 bases, and 8 bases had no gene match. CDR3 size: 15 residues. The CDR3 DNA follows: TGTGCCAGCAGTCCCGGACAGGGGAAGACAGAGACCCAGTACTTC. Translated, it gives CASSPGQGKTETQYF.

The rearrangement links TRBV2 to TRBJ1-1; D is unclear. The germline V gene has CDR1 SNHLY and CDR2 FYNNEI. V dropped 7 bases and J dropped 0 bases, with 6 bases sitting between them. This CDR3 comprises 12 residues. The CDR3 reads CASNRVNTEAFF. The CDR3 coding sequence is TGTGCCAGCAACCGGGTGAACACTGAAGCTTTCTTT.

There are a few counts of this clone. The gene calls are TRBV6-5 and TRBJ1-1, with D maybe TRBD1 (5 bases). The germline V and J ends were trimmed by 6 bases and 4 bases, with 18 bases remaining between them. Germline CDR1 is MNHEY and CDR2 is SVGAGI. This CDR3 contains 15 residues. This chain's CDR3 is CASSPPTGPGTEAFF. In nucleotides, the CDR3 is TGTGCCAGCAGCCCCCCAACGGGGCCGGGCACTGAAGCTTTCTTT.

J is TRBJ1-2 and V is TRBV6-7; weak D call: TRBD1 (5 bases). TRBV6-7 is noted as an ORF with a role that remains uncertain. V lost 2 bases, J lost 3 bases, and 7 bases lay in between. This CDR3 spans 13 amino acids. This CDR3 reads CASSYKGYYGYTF. The CDR3 bases are TGTGCCAGCAGTTACAAGGGGTACTATGGCTACACCTTC.

The rearrangement links TRBV5-1 to TRBJ1-2; possibly TRBD1 for D (5 bases). V was pared by 2 bases and J by 0 bases, with 14 bases between. The CDR3 consists of 16 residues. The germline V gene encodes CDR1 SGHRS and CDR2 YFSETQ. The CDR3 DNA follows: TGCGCCAGCAGCTTCGGGGCGACCGCAGCTAACTATGGCTACACCTTC. Its protein product is CASSFGATAANYGYTF.

The V gene is TRBV28, the J gene TRBJ2-7; D is unclear. The V gene's germline CDR1 is MDHEN and CDR2 SYDVKM. The CDR3 is made up of 12 amino acids. The V end lost 3 bases, the J end lost 6 bases, and 9 bases lay between the germline ends. CDR3 in DNA: TGTGCCAGCAGTTTGAGTGGGTTCGAGCAGTACTTC. Amino acid sequence: CASSLSGFEQYF.

This rearrangement joins TRBV10-2 to TRBJ2-3, with D possibly TRBD2 on 6 matching bases. The CDR3 consists of 17 residues. V lost 5 bases, J lost 2 bases, and 20 bases lay in between. Germline V lookup: CDR1 WSHSY, CDR2 SAAADI. In DNA, the CDR3 is TGCGCCAGCAGTACCCTTTGGGGGGAAACACCCACAGATACGCAGTATTTT. Encoded protein: CASSTLWGETPTDTQYF.

The chain combines TRBV7-8 with TRBJ1-2; possible D gene TRBD1, 6 bases. Germline CDR1 is SGHVS and CDR2 is FQNEAQ. The V end lost 0 bases, the J end lost 4 bases, and 12 bases lay between the germline ends. The CDR3 is made up of 15 amino acids. This CDR3 reads CASSLASGGGYGYTF. CDR3 DNA sequence: TGTGCCAGCAGCTTAGCTTCTGGGGGCGGCTATGGCTACACCTTC.

The rearrangement uses TRBV2 and TRBJ1-2, with 8 bases matching TRBD1. CDR3 length: 13 residues. Trimming removed 5 bases from V and 7 bases from J; junction bases left unmatched: 6. The germline V gene has CDR1 SNHLY and CDR2 FYNNEI. In DNA form, the CDR3 reads TGTGCCAGCAGTCCTACTCAGGGGGCTGGCTACACCTTC. Protein sequence: CASSPTQGAGYTF.

The CDR3 here is CSANIHYGYTF. The CDR3 DNA follows: TGCAGTGCCAACATTCACTATGGCTACACCTTC. V and J are TRBV20-1 and TRBJ1-2; D uncertain. This CDR3 comprises 11 residues. V was pared by 6 bases and J by 3 bases, with 8 bases between. Germline CDR1 DFQATT, CDR2 SNEGSKA (reference sequence).

V is TRBV5-1 and J is TRBJ1-1; the D is unclear. The CDR3 loop spans 12 amino acids. The germline V and J ends were trimmed by 3 bases and 7 bases, with 10 bases remaining between them. CDR1 is SGHRS, CDR2 YFSETQ, per germline. The CDR3: CASSSGYNEAFF. For the CDR3, the DNA is TGCGCCAGCAGCTCAGGTTATAATGAAGCTTTCTTT.

This clone appeared once. This chain links TRBV7-3 with TRBJ2-3; unclear D gene. Trimming pared 5 bases from V and 2 bases from J, leaving 8 bases between. The germline V gene has CDR1 SGHTA and CDR2 FQGTGA. The CDR3 extends over 13 amino acids. The CDR3 sequence is CASSPQFTDTQYF. The CDR3 nucleotides read TGTGCCAGCAGCCCGCAATTCACAGATACGCAGTATTTT.

This sequence joins TRBV27 and TRBJ1-1; TRBD1 is a possible D gene (5 bases). This CDR3 is 14 amino acids long. The V end was cut by 0 bases, the J end by 1 base, with 6 bases between. From germline, CDR1 is MNHEY and CDR2 SMNVEV (reference sequence). The CDR3 loop reads CASSLSGGNTEAFF. The CDR3 DNA is TGTGCCAGCAGTTTATCGGGGGGGAACACTGAAGCTTTCTTT.

This clone occurred once. The V and J genes are TRBV2 and TRBJ1-1; unclear D gene. From germline, CDR1 is SNHLY and CDR2 FYNNEI. The CDR3 has 13 amino acids. Deletions cut 3 bases from V and 1 base from J, with 6 bases between. CDR3 sequence (DNA): TGTGCCAGCAGTGACAGACCGAACACTGAAGCTTTCTTT. This codes for CASSDRPNTEAFF. The whole variable domain, filled in from reference TRBV2 and TRBJ1-1, reads EPEVTQTPSHQVTQMGQEVILRCVPISNHLYFYWYRQILGQKVEFLVSFYNNEISEKSEIFDDQFSVERPDGSNFTLKIRSTKLEDSAMYFCASSDRPNTEAFFGQGTRLTVV.